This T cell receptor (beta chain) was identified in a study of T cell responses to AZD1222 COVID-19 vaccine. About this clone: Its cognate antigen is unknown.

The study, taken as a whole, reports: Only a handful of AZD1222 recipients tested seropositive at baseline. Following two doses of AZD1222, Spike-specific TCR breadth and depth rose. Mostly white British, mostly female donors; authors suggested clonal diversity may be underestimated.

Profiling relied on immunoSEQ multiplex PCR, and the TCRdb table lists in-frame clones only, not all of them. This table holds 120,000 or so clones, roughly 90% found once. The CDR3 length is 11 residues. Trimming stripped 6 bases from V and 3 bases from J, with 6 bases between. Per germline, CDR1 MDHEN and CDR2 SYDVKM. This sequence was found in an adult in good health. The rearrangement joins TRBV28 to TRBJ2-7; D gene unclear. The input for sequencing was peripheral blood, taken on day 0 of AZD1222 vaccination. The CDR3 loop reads CASRLLYEQYF. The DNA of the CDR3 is TGTGCCAGCAGGCTTCTCTACGAGCAGTACTTC.